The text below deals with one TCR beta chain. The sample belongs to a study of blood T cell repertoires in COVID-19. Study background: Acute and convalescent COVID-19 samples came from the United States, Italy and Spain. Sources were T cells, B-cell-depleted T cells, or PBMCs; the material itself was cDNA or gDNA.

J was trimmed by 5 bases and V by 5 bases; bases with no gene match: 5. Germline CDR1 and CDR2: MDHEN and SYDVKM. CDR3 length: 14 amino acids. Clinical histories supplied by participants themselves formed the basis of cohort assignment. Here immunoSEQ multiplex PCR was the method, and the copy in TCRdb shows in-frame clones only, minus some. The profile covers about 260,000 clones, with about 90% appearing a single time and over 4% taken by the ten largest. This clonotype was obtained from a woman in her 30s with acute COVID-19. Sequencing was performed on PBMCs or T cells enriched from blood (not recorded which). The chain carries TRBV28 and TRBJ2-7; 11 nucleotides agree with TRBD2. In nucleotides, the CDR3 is TGTGCCAGCAGTCCACTAGCGGGAGTTCACGAGCAGTACTTC. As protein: CASSPLAGVHEQYF.